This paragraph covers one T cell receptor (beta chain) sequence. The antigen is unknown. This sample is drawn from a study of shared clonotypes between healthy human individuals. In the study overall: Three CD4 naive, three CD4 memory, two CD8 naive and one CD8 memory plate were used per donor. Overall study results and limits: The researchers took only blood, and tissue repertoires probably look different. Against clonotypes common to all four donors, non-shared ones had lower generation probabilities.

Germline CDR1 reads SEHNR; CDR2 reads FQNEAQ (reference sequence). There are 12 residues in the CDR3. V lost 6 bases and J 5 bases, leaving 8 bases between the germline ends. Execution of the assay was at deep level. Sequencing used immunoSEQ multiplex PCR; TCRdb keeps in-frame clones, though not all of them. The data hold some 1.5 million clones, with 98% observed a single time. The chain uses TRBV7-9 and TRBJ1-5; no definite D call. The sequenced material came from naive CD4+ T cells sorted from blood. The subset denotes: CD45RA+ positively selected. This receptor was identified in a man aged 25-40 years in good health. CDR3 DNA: TGTGCCAGCAGGGCCGATGATCAGCCCCAGCATTTT. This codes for CASRADDQPQHF.